Shown below are 30 T cell receptor beta chains from a single sample sequenced in a study of molecular identifiers for immune sequencing clone quantification. TCRdb re-called the PCR reads with MiXCR, one entry per CDR3 protein. The sample has just under 650,000 distinct CDR3 sequences; roughly 21% are singletons. Sequencing was performed on naive CD8+ T cells from blood, with Jurkat cell RNA spiked in. The subset denotes: FACS-sorted CD8+CD4-CCR7+CD45RA+ naive T cells. These receptor sequences come from a human donor in good health. Some libraries in this study had Jurkat cell RNA spiked in.

This clonotype was recorded many times. The chain links TRBV20-1 to TRBJ2-7, with a possible D match to TRBD2 (5 bases). Trimming removed 5 bases at V and 1 base at J, with 12 bases between. The CDR3 runs 13 residues. Germline-derived CDR1 and CDR2 are DFQATT and SNEGSKA (reference sequence). CDR3 amino acids: CSAHGENSYEQYF. CDR3 in DNA: TGCAGTGCTCACGGGGAGAATTCCTACGAGCAGTACTTC.

V gene TRBV19 combines with J gene TRBJ1-2; D call uncertain. CDR1 is LNHDA and CDR2 is SQIVND in the germline V gene (reference sequence). This CDR3 has 15 amino acids. V was shortened by 1 base and J by 0 bases, with 9 bases between the two germline ends. CDR3 sequence reads: CASSIVSRPNYGYTF. In nucleotides, the CDR3 is TGTGCCAGTAGTATAGTATCCAGACCTAACTATGGCTACACCTTC.

This clonotype occurred many times. V gene TRBV20-1 combines with J gene TRBJ2-7; 9 bases line up with TRBD1. CDR1 DFQATT and CDR2 SNEGSKA come from the germline V gene (reference sequence). The CDR3 length is 13 residues. V lost 7 bases, J lost 2 bases, and 6 bases stayed unmatched. CDR3 sequence (DNA): TGCAGTGGTCGACAGGGGGTGGCCTACGAGCAGTACTTC. Translating gives CSGRQGVAYEQYF.

This clonotype was counted only a few times. The chain has TRBV5-1 and TRBJ2-1; D is ambiguous. Looked up from germline, CDR1 is SGHRS and CDR2 is YFSETQ. This CDR3 region has 16 residues. Trimming cost V 4 bases and J 4 bases, with 18 bases left between them. The CDR3 region is CASSLSPGRGYNEQFF. CDR3 in DNA: TGCGCCAGCAGCCTGTCCCCCGGGCGCGGTTACAATGAGCAGTTCTTC.

At least ten counts were recorded for this clonotype. The chain recombines TRBV7-6 with TRBJ2-3; 12 nucleotides agree with TRBD2. The CDR3 covers 20 residues. The germline V gene encodes CDR1 SGHVS and CDR2 FNYEAQ. J was trimmed by 1 base and V by 5 bases; bases with no gene match: 16. CDR3 coding DNA: TGTGCCAGCAGCCGCCTGGAGGATCCGAGACTAGCGGGGGGCACAGATACGCAGTATTTT. Its translation: CASSRLEDPRLAGGTDTQYF. Based on the CDR3 plus reference TRBV7-6 and TRBJ2-3, the full variable domain is GAGVSQSPRYKVTKRGQDVALRCDPISGHVSLYWYRQALGQGPEFLTYFNYEAQQDKSGLPNDRFSAERPEGSISTLTIQRTEQRDSAMYRCASSRLEDPRLAGGTDTQYFGPGTRLTVL.

This clonotype was counted a single time. A much larger clone lies a single base off, so this may be a read error. The CDR3 ends on some other residue instead of the conserved phenylalanine or tryptophan, so this is likely a read error. The chain links TRBV9 to TRBJ1-6, with unresolved D. V dropped 0 bases and J dropped 6 bases, with 4 bases sitting between them. This CDR3 is built from 13 residues. Germline loops: CDR1 SGDLS, CDR2 YYNGEE. The CDR3 reads CASSVASNSPLHL. In nucleotides, the CDR3 is TGTGCCAGCAGCGTAGCGTCTAATTCACCCCTCCACCTT.

This clonotype was seen many times. V and J are TRBV12-3 or TRBV12-4 and TRBJ2-3; D not resolved. The CDR3 is 14 residues long. V shed 2 bases and J shed 4 bases, with 10 bases lying between them. CDR3 bases: TGTGCCAGCAGTTTAAAGGGAATGCCAGATACGCAGTATTTT. Translation: CASSLKGMPDTQYF.

V usage is TRBV7-9 and J usage is TRBJ2-7; TRBD2 matches 8 bases. Germline assignment: CDR1 SEHNR and CDR2 FQNEAQ (reference sequence). The CDR3 extends over 19 amino acids. The V gene end was trimmed by 5 bases and the J gene end by 0 bases; junction bases not matched to a gene: 18. The CDR3 sequence: CASSPLPGRTSGSSYEQYF. The DNA of the CDR3 is TGTGCCAGCAGCCCACTCCCTGGCCGTACTAGCGGAAGCTCCTACGAGCAGTACTTC.

This clonotype appeared many times. The chain has TRBV30 and TRBJ2-7, with D unclear. The CDR3 has 16 amino acids. CDR1 is GTSNPN, CDR2 SVGIG, per germline (reference sequence). V was trimmed by 1 base and J by 3 bases, leaving 19 bases between them. The CDR3 sequence: CAWSAGLLSAYYEQYF. DNA of the CDR3: TGTGCCTGGAGTGCCGGTTTGTTAAGCGCGTACTACGAGCAGTACTTC.

The sample holds many counts of this clonotype. The chain recombines TRBV15 with TRBJ2-2; the D call may be TRBD1 or TRBD2 (5 bases each). Trimming pared 0 bases from V and 1 base from J, leaving 6 bases between. This CDR3 comprises 15 residues. Germline CDR1 is LNHNV and CDR2 is YYDKDF (reference sequence). CDR3 sequence: CATSREGRNTGELFF. Written as DNA, the CDR3 is TGTGCCACCAGCAGAGAGGGACGGAACACCGGGGAGCTGTTTTTT.

This clonotype has just a few counts. The chain is built from TRBV27 and TRBJ1-2, with D hard to call. The CDR3 totals 12 residues. Deletions cut 6 bases from V and 4 bases from J, with 9 bases between. From germline, CDR1 is MNHEY and CDR2 SMNVEV (reference sequence). The DNA of the CDR3 is TGTGCCAGCAGCCCTTTTGGCTATGGCTACACCTTC. Encoded protein: CASSPFGYGYTF.

This clonotype was observed many times. The chain carries TRBV13 and TRBJ2-3; 11 nucleotides agree with TRBD2. The CDR3 extends over 16 amino acids. The germline gives CDR1 PRHDT, CDR2 FYEKMQ (reference sequence). Trimming took 5 bases from V and 6 from J; bases not matched to a gene: 10. The CDR3 reads CASSPPGLAEEDTQYF. The CDR3 region has the DNA TGTGCCAGCAGCCCACCGGGACTAGCGGAGGAGGATACGCAGTATTTT.

As to this clonotype: Being one base from a much bigger clone, this may be a read error. CDR3: CSALDIVSGANVPTF. CDR3 nucleotides: TGCAGTGCCCTGGACATCGTCTCTGGGGCCAACGTCCCGACTTTC. J is TRBJ2-6 and V is TRBV20-1; D perhaps matches TRBD1 (5 bases). Per the germline V gene, CDR1 is DFQATT and CDR2 is SNEGSKA (reference sequence). This CDR3 contains 15 residues.

About this clonotype itself: A much more abundant neighbour one base away suggests this may be a read error. The chain joins TRBV28 to TRBJ1-1; maybe TRBD1 (5 bases). The CDR3 length is 13 residues. CDR1 and CDR2 (germline): MDHEN, SYDVKM. This CDR3 reads CASSETENTGAFF. CDR3 DNA sequence: TGTGCCAGCAGTGAGACAGAGAACACTGGAGCTTTCTTT.

Points on this clonotype: It may be a read error: a sequence one base away is much more abundant. This is likely a read error, given that the CDR3 carries no conserved phenylalanine or tryptophan at its end. This chain connects TRBV6-5 to TRBJ2-7, with 15 bases fitting TRBD2. This CDR3 region has 15 residues. The trim removed 4 bases at V and 5 bases at J, leaving 3 bases unmatched. Germline CDR1 and CDR2: MNHEY and SVGAGI. The CDR3 is CASSWTSGGAHEQYL. DNA for the CDR3: TGTGCCAGCAGTTGGACTAGCGGGGGGGCACACGAGCAGTACCTC.

This clonotype was counted at least ten times. The gene calls are TRBV30 and TRBJ2-5, with a tentative D call TRBD1 (5 bases). The CDR3 is made up of 13 amino acids. Germline V gene sequence: CDR1 GTSNPN, CDR2 SVGIG (reference sequence). V lost 4 bases and J 4 bases, leaving 13 bases between the germline ends. CDR3 region: CAWNQGGLETQYF. For the CDR3, the DNA is TGTGCCTGGAACCAGGGCGGTCTAGAGACCCAGTACTTC.

This chain uses TRBV6-1 with TRBJ2-7; TRBD1 or TRBD2 may be the D gene (5 bases each). V gave up 2 bases and J gave up 2 bases, with 10 bases separating them. This CDR3 contains 14 residues. Germline V lookup: CDR1 MNHNS, CDR2 SASEGT. This CDR3 is CASSEPGTAYEQYF. CDR3 bases: TGTGCCAGCAGTGAACCCGGGACCGCCTACGAGCAGTACTTC.

This clonotype was recorded only once. DNA of the CDR3: TGCGCCAGCAGCCAAGCTATGGCAGGGGTCACTGAAGCTTTCTTT. Translation: CASSQAMAGVTEAFF. V and J are TRBV4-1 and TRBJ1-1, with TRBD1 as a possible D gene (6 bases). CDR1 MGHRA and CDR2 YSYEKL come from the germline V gene. Trimming took off 1 base at V and 4 bases at J, with 13 bases between the two ends. This CDR3 is built from 15 residues.

This chain links TRBV6-1 with TRBJ1-1, with TRBD1 matching 7 bases. Germline V gives CDR1 MNHNS, CDR2 SASEGT. This CDR3 spans 17 amino acids. The V and J ends lost 0 bases and 3 bases, in that order; junction bases with no gene match: 10. The DNA for the CDR3 is TGTGCCAGCAGTGAAGCACAGGGGTCCTTTATCTACACTGAAGCTTTCTTT. It yields the protein CASSEAQGSFIYTEAFF.

In this sample, this clonotype turned up a few times. This chain uses TRBV7-9 with TRBJ2-6; 9 nucleotides line up with TRBD1. The germline gives CDR1 SEHNR, CDR2 FQNEAQ (reference sequence). The CDR3 totals 17 residues. Trimming at V came to 4 bases and at J to 0 bases, leaving 4 bases not matched to a gene. CDR3 nucleotide sequence: TGTGCCAGCAGCTCGGGACAGGGATTCTCTGGGGCCAACGTCCTGACTTTC. Residues: CASSSGQGFSGANVLTF.

The chain links TRBV6-2 or TRBV6-3 to TRBJ1-5; perhaps TRBD1 as D (5 bases). The CDR3 covers 14 residues. Germline-derived CDR1 and CDR2 are MNHEY and SVGEGT. Trimming took 5 bases from V and 4 from J, leaving 12 bases between them. The CDR3 DNA sequence: TGTGCCAGCAGTGACCTACCAGGGAATCAGCCCCAGCATTTT. Its protein product is CASSDLPGNQPQHF.

At least ten counts were recorded for this clonotype. The CDR3 reads CASSSGVNSNQPQHF. In DNA form, the CDR3 reads TGTGCCAGCAGCTCCGGAGTAAATAGCAATCAGCCCCAGCATTTT. This sequence joins TRBV7-9 and TRBJ1-5; no definite D call. V lost 4 bases and J lost 0, with 10 bases in between. CDR1 is SEHNR and CDR2 is FQNEAQ in the germline V gene (reference sequence). The CDR3 spans 15 residues.

On this clonotype: An end of the junction differs from the germline gene, which may be a read error. This chain connects TRBV19 to TRBJ2-3; D remains ambiguous. Per the germline V gene, CDR1 is LNHDA and CDR2 is SQIVND (reference sequence). This CDR3 has 15 residues. The CDR3 here is CASSIAGTSTDTQYF. The CDR3 DNA follows: TGTGCCAGTAGTATAGCCGGCACTTCCACAGATACGCAGTATTTC.

A note on this clonotype: With a much larger clone just one base away, this may be a read error. The rearrangement links TRBV6-5 to TRBJ2-1, with D uncertain. The CDR3 loop spans 14 amino acids. Germline values: CDR1 MNHEY, CDR2 SVGAGI. The CDR3 DNA is TGTTCCAGCTCGTATAGGGCTAGTCGGGCTGAGCAGTTCTTC. Its protein is CSSSYRASRAEQFF.

This clonotype was seen a handful of times. A much larger clone differs from this one at a single base, so this may be a read error. V usage is TRBV6-2 or TRBV6-3 and J usage is TRBJ1-1, with a weak D call TRBD1 (5 bases). The V end was cut by 8 bases, the J end by 0 bases, with 10 bases between. The germline gives CDR1 MNHEY, CDR2 SVGEGT. The CDR3 sequence is 13 residues long. The CDR3 DNA follows: TGTGCCAGCGGTACGACAGTGAACACTGAAGCTTTCTTT. Protein: CASGTTVNTEAFF.

Worth noting for this clonotype: Compared with germline, one end of the junction differs, possibly owing to a read error. The chain couples TRBV25-1 to TRBJ1-1, with a possible D match to TRBD1 (6 bases). The CDR3 extends over 13 amino acids. Germline CDR1 and CDR2: MGHDK and SYGVNS. CDR3 region: CASSTGLNTEASF. In DNA form, the CDR3 reads TGTGCCAGCAGTACAGGGTTGAACACTGAAGCTTCCTTT.

The chain recombines TRBV7-9 with TRBJ2-5, with TRBD2 matching over 8 bases. CDR3 length: 18 amino acids. The V gene's germline CDR1 is SEHNR and CDR2 FQNEAQ (reference sequence). The V and J ends lost 0 bases and 1 base, in that order; junction bases with no gene match: 10. The CDR3 sequence: CASSLAGGLAGAQETQYF. The CDR3 nucleotides read TGTGCCAGCAGCTTAGCGGGTGGTCTAGCGGGCGCCCAAGAGACCCAGTACTTC. Full variable domain (missing parts from reference TRBV7-9 and TRBJ2-5): DTGVSQNPRHKITKRGQNVTFRCDPISEHNRLYWYRQTLGQGPEFLTYFQNEAQLEKSRLLSDRFSAERPKGSFSTLEIQRTEQGDSAMYLCASSLAGGLAGAQETQYFGPGTRLLVL.

This clonotype was recorded at least ten times. V usage is TRBV19 and J usage is TRBJ1-4; TRBD1 aligns across 7 bases. The V gene's germline CDR1 is LNHDA and CDR2 SQIVND (reference sequence). V lost 6 bases, J lost 8 bases, and 9 bases stayed unmatched. The CDR3 has 14 amino acids. CDR3 loop: CASRPTGDAEKLFF. DNA of the CDR3: TGTGCCAGTAGACCTACAGGGGACGCGGAAAAACTGTTTTTT.

The sample holds a few counts of this clonotype. V gene TRBV20-1 combines with J gene TRBJ2-7; D is unclear. In germline, CDR1 is DFQATT, CDR2 SNEGSKA (reference sequence). V shed 3 bases and J shed 1 base, with 10 bases lying between them. The CDR3 runs to 13 residues. The CDR3 DNA reads TGCAGTGCTAGGTCGCATGAATCCTACGAGCAGTACTTC. It specifies CSARSHESYEQYF.

This clonotype was seen more than once but under ten times. This chain connects TRBV19 to TRBJ2-1, with D uncertain. The CDR3 sequence is 15 residues long. CDR1 LNHDA and CDR2 SQIVND come from the germline V gene (reference sequence). V dropped 3 bases and J dropped 3 bases, with 12 bases sitting between them. The CDR3 DNA sequence: TGTGCCAGTAGTATGAAGGATGGGGACTACAATGAGCAGTTCTTC. This gives the protein CASSMKDGDYNEQFF.